These 17 T cell receptor beta chains were sequenced from one sample in a study of cytomegalovirus exposure and HLA in healthy donors. The PCR made use of 60 Vbeta and 13 Jbeta primers. Data came from immunoSEQ multiplex PCR; TCRdb stores just in-frame clones and leaves some out. The table has roughly 120,000 clones, approximately 80% seen once; the top ten hold 8.5% to 10%. Source material: PBMCs. These receptors were taken from a female donor in good health and CMV-seropositive.

This chain connects TRBV4-3 to TRBJ2-5, with 7 bases fitting TRBD2. The CDR3 spans 15 residues. Germline V gene sequence: CDR1 LGHNA, CDR2 YSLEER. V dropped 4 bases and J dropped 5; count of bases not matched to a gene: 10. DNA of the CDR3: TGCGCCAGCAGCCTACAGCGGGGCCCAGGGGAGACCCAGTACTTC. Its protein is CASSLQRGPGETQYF.

The chain carries TRBV28 and TRBJ1-2; D is uncertain. V was pared by 7 bases and J by 6 bases, with 15 bases between. The CDR3 length is 13 residues. Germline V gene data show CDR1 as MDHEN and CDR2 as SYDVKM. CDR3 in DNA: TGTGCCAGCACCCTAAATCACGTTGATGGCTACACCTTC. It is translated as CASTLNHVDGYTF.

Worth noting for this clone: The identical CDR3 is also encoded by other nucleotide sequences in the sample. The CDR3 loop is CASSLSGTGREKLFF. In DNA form, the CDR3 reads TGTGCCAGCAGTTTATCGGGGACAGGGCGTGAAAAACTGTTTTTT. The chain joins TRBV27 to TRBJ1-4; 9 nucleotides match TRBD1. The ends lost 0 bases at V and 7 bases at J; junction bases unmatched: 3. The CDR3 totals 15 residues. Germline V gene data show CDR1 as MNHEY and CDR2 as SMNVEV (reference sequence).

Concerning this clone: Relative to the germline gene, one junction end is altered; a read error may explain this. V is TRBV5-4 and J is TRBJ2-5; D remains ambiguous. Germline V CDR1 and CDR2: SGHNT, YYREEE (reference sequence). CDR3 length equals 11 residues. CDR3 nucleotide sequence: TGTGCCAGCAGCTTTCAAGAGAGCCAGTACTTC. It is translated as CASSFQESQYF.

This chain joins TRBV10-3 and TRBJ1-2; 7 nucleotides agree with TRBD1. V lost 10 bases and J lost 4; bases outside the gene matches: 6. CDR1 is ENHRY, CDR2 SYGVKD, per germline. This CDR3 has 12 amino acids. DNA of the CDR3: TGTGCCACCACAGGGGCCCCCTATGGCTACACCTTC. Protein product: CATTGAPYGYTF.

The chain is built from TRBV7-8 and TRBJ2-3; D is possibly TRBD2 (6 bases). This CDR3 contains 15 residues. V was trimmed by 4 bases and J by 4 bases, leaving 15 bases between them. Germline CDR1 SGHVS, CDR2 FQNEAQ. This chain's CDR3 is CASSSRDSRPDTQYF. In DNA, the CDR3 is TGTGCCAGCAGCTCGCGGGACTCACGGCCAGATACGCAGTATTTT.

The genes are TRBV5-8 and TRBJ1-2, with 8 bases aligning to TRBD1. CDR3 length equals 15 residues. The J segment lost 1 base and the V segment lost 1 base, leaving 3 bases of the junction unmatched. CDR1 is SGHTS and CDR2 is YDEGEE in the germline V gene. CDR3 nucleotide sequence: TGTGCCAGCAGCTTGCCAGGGGGCGATAACTATGGCTACACCTTC. Its translation is CASSLPGGDNYGYTF. The whole variable domain, remainder taken from reference TRBV5-8 and TRBJ1-2, is EAGVTQSPTHLIKTRGQQATLRCSPISGHTSVYWYQQALGLGLQFLLWYDEGEERNRGNFPPRFSGRQFPNYSSELNVNALELEDSALYLCASSLPGGDNYGYTFGSGTRLTVV.

CDR3 protein: CASGLQGSGANVLTF. In nucleotides, the CDR3 is TGTGCCAGCGGATTACAGGGGTCTGGGGCCAACGTCCTGACTTTC. The chain is built from TRBV27 and TRBJ2-6; TRBD1 agrees at 7 bases. Germline lookup yields CDR1 MNHEY and CDR2 SMNVEV (reference sequence). The CDR3 extends over 15 amino acids. J lost 1 base, V lost 8 bases, and 5 bases had no gene match.

The chain employs TRBV30 and TRBJ1-2; tentative D call: TRBD1 (5 bases). V was cut by 3 bases and J by 4 bases, with 12 bases left in between. CDR1 GTSNPN and CDR2 SVGIG come from the germline V gene (reference sequence). The length of the CDR3 is 13 residues. CDR3 protein: CAWSAGSVYGYTF. Written as DNA, the CDR3 is TGTGCCTGGAGCGCAGGGTCTGTCTATGGCTACACCTTC.

This sequence joins TRBV30 and TRBJ2-3; tentative D call: TRBD2 (6 bases). The V gene's germline CDR1 is GTSNPN and CDR2 SVGIG (reference sequence). The CDR3 length is 16 residues. Trimming took off 0 bases at V and 2 bases at J, with 15 bases between the two ends. This CDR3 reads CAWSVLGTGVTDTQYF. Here the CDR3 DNA reads TGTGCCTGGAGTGTACTCGGAACGGGAGTCACAGATACGCAGTATTTT.

This sequence joins TRBV30 and TRBJ2-2; TRBD2 matches at 11 bases. The CDR3 has 14 amino acids. Germline V lookup: CDR1 GTSNPN, CDR2 SVGIG (reference sequence). The ends lost 3 bases at V and 4 bases at J; junction bases unmatched: 1. For the CDR3, the DNA is TGTGCCTGGAGACTAGCGGGGGTCACCGGGGAGCTGTTTTTT. This encodes CAWRLAGVTGELFF.

The V call is TRBV19, the J call TRBJ1-4, with TRBD1 identical over 7 bases. CDR1 and CDR2 (germline): LNHDA, SQIVND (reference sequence). This CDR3 contains 15 residues. The V gene end was trimmed by 3 bases and the J gene end by 12 bases; junction bases not matched to a gene: 13. The CDR3 protein is CASSIGGGKRVELFF. CDR3 bases: TGTGCCAGTAGTATTGGAGGGGGCAAGCGGGTTGAACTGTTTTTT.

The genes are TRBV5-1 and TRBJ2-7, with D perhaps matching TRBD1 (6 bases). Germline V CDR1 and CDR2: SGHRS, YFSETQ. V was cut by 3 bases and J by 5 bases, with 15 bases left in between. The CDR3 runs 14 residues. This chain's CDR3 is CASSSVSGTNEQYF. The CDR3 nucleotides are TGCGCCAGCAGCTCAGTATCCGGGACAAACGAGCAGTACTTC. Filled out from reference TRBV5-1 and TRBJ2-7, the complete variable domain reads KAGVTQTPRYLIKTRGQQVTLSCSPISGHRSVSWYQQTPGQGLQFLFEYFSETQRNKGNFPGRFSGRQFSNSRSEMNVSTLELGDSALYLCASSSVSGTNEQYFGPGTRLTVT.

The gene calls are TRBV6-1 and TRBJ1-5; D remains ambiguous. The CDR3 contains 13 residues. V was trimmed by 6 bases and J by 3 bases, leaving 9 bases between them. Germline loops: CDR1 MNHNS, CDR2 SASEGT. CDR3 DNA: TGTGCCAGCAGGGTGGACTTCAATCAGCCCCAGCATTTT. This translates into CASRVDFNQPQHF.

The chain couples TRBV30 to TRBJ1-4; D gene uncertain. Germline CDR1 reads GTSNPN; CDR2 reads SVGIG (reference sequence). V shed 0 bases and J shed 0 bases, with 8 bases lying between them. The CDR3 is made up of 15 amino acids. The DNA for the CDR3 is TGTGCCTGGAGTGTACAGCCTGCAACTAATGAAAAACTGTTTTTT. Translation gives CAWSVQPATNEKLFF.

The V gene is TRBV9, the J gene TRBJ1-6; D unresolved. The CDR3 has 15 amino acids. CDR1 is SGDLS and CDR2 is YYNGEE in the germline V gene. V gave up 4 bases and J gave up 0 bases, with 8 bases separating them. In DNA, the CDR3 is TGTGCCAGCAGCCCTCAGGCCTCCTATAATTCACCCCTCCACTTT. Translated: CASSPQASYNSPLHF.

J is TRBJ1-5 and V is TRBV9; TRBD1 might be the D (6 bases). There are 14 residues in the CDR3. V lost 0 bases and J lost 7, with 11 bases in between. CDR1 and CDR2 from the germline V gene are SGDLS and YYNGEE. The CDR3 loop reads CASSVDAGEQPQHF. The CDR3 DNA follows: TGTGCCAGCAGCGTAGACGCAGGGGAACAGCCCCAGCATTTT. Full variable domain (remainder filled in from reference TRBV9 and TRBJ1-5): DSGVTQTPKHLITATGQRVTLRCSPRSGDLSVYWYQQSLDQGLQFLIQYYNGEERAKGNILERFSAQQFPDLHSELNLSSLELGDSALYFCASSVDAGEQPQHFGDGTRLSIL.